These 3 T cell receptor beta chains came from one sample sequenced in a study of blood T cell repertoires in COVID-19. Produced via immunoSEQ multiplex PCR; TCRdb's table is partial and in-frame only. Of 55,000 to 90,000 clones listed, roughly 86% are singletons. The sample comprised peripheral blood. The receptors were sampled from a woman in her fifties or sixties with acute or convalescent COVID-19.

This clone came up a few times. The chain uses TRBV27 and TRBJ2-3; D not certain. Trimming left V 5 bases short and J 0 bases short, with 15 bases between. Looked up from germline, CDR1 is MNHEY and CDR2 is SMNVEV (reference sequence). The CDR3 runs to 16 residues. This chain's CDR3 is CASSPYPLLSTDTQYF. As DNA, the CDR3 is TGTGCCAGCAGTCCGTATCCTCTCCTTAGCACAGATACGCAGTATTTT.

This chain uses TRBV11-3 with TRBJ2-7; the D gene is possibly TRBD1 (5 bases). Germline CDR1 is SGHNT and CDR2 is YENEEA. CDR3 length: 16 amino acids. V lost 3 bases, J lost 11 bases, and 26 bases lay in between. The CDR3 loop reads CASSFLRVKSVRCKYF. The CDR3 DNA is TGTGCCAGCAGCTTCCTCAGGGTAAAGTCCGTAAGATGCAAGTACTTC.

The chain employs TRBV6-5 and TRBJ2-7, with 9 bases identical to TRBD1. CDR1 is MNHEY and CDR2 is SVGAGI in the germline V gene. Unmatched junction bases numbered 5, after V lost 6 bases and J lost 5 bases. The CDR3 sequence is 13 residues long. CDR3 coding DNA: TGTGCCAGCAGGAGGACAGGGGTTGACGAGCAGTACTTC. Encoded protein: CASRRTGVDEQYF.